Below, one T cell receptor (beta chain) is given with its context. The CDR3 contains 10 residues. Deletions cut 2 bases from V and 6 bases from J, with 3 bases between. The data are from a study of shared clonotypes between healthy human individuals. Donors were healthy HIV-negative adults without recently reported acute infections or vaccinations. The protocol was immunoSEQ multiplex PCR, while the TCRdb copy is restricted to in-frame clones and leaves out a portion. The sample carries 550,000 to 850,000 clones, roughly 72% recorded once. This TCR came from a woman aged 30 to 39 in good health. The gene calls are TRBV5-7 and TRBJ2-7; D remains ambiguous. TRBV5-7 is reported as an ORF; its role is uncertain. Sequencing was done on a sample of memory CD4+ T cells sorted from blood. As to subset: CD45RA-negative fraction. For the CDR3, the DNA is TGTGCCAGCAGCTTTGGCGAGCAGTACTTC. Translated, it gives CASSFGEQYF.